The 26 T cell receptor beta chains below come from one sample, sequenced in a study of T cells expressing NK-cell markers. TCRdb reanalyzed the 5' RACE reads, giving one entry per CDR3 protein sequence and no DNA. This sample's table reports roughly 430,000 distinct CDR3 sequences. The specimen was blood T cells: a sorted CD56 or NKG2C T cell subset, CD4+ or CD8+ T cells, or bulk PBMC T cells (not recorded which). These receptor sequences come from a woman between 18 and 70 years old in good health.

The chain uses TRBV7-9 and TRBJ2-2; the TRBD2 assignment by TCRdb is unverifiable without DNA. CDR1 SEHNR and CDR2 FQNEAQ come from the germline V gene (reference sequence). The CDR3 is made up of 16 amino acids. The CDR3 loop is CATLTFGGVLNGELFF.

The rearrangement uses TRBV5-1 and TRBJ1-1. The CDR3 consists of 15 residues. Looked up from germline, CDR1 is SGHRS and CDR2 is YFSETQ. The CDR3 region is CASSLVAYREAEAFF.

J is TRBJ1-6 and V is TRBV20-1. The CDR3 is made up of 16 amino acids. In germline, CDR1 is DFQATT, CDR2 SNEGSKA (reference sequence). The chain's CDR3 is CSARSRLSSYNSPLHF.

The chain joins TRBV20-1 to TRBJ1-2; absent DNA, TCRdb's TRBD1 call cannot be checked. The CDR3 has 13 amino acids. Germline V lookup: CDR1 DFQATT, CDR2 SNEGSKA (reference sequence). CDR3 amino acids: CSAEPGLDYGYTF.

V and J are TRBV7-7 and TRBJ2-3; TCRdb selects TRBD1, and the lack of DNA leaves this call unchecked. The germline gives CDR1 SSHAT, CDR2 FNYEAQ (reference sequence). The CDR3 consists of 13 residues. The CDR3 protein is CASSLAREDTQYF.

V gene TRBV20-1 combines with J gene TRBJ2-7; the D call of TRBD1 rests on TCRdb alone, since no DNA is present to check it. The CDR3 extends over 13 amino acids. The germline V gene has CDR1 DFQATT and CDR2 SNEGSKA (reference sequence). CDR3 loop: CSARGQGSYEQYF.

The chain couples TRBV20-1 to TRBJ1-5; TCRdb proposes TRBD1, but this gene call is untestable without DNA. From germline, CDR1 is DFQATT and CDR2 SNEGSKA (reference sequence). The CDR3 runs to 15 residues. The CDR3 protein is CSARDQGVGNQPQHF.

The CDR3 reads CASSLFPGDEKLFF. The rearrangement joins TRBV7-3 to TRBJ1-4; TCRdb indicates TRBD1, and absent DNA this call remains unverified. The CDR3 has 14 amino acids. Per germline, CDR1 SGHTA and CDR2 FQGTGA.

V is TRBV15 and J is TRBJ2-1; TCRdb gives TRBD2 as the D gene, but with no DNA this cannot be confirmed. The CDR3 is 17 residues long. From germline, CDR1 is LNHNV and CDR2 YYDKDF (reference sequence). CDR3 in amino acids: CATSRDRSAGGINEQFF.

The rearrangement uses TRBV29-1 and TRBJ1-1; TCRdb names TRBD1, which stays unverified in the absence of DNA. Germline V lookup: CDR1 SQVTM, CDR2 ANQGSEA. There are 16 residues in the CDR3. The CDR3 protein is CSVEDPGGYGGTEAFF.

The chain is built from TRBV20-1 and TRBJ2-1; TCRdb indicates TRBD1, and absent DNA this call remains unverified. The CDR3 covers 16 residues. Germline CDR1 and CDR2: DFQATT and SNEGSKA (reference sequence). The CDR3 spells CSARGGTGRGYNEQFF.

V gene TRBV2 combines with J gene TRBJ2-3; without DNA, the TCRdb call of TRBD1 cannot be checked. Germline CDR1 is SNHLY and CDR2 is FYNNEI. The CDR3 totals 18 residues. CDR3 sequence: CASRTGTGRSGPTDTQYF.

CDR3 amino acids: CASSARLAGGLLDTQYF. The J gene is TRBJ2-3, the V gene TRBV6-1; TCRdb picks TRBD2, but there is no DNA to check that call. Germline lookup yields CDR1 MNHNS and CDR2 SASEGT. The CDR3 spans 17 residues.

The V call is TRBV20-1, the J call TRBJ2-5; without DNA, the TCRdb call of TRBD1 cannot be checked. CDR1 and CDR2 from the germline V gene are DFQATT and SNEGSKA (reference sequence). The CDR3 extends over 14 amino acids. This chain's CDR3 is CSARSGTGAATQYF.

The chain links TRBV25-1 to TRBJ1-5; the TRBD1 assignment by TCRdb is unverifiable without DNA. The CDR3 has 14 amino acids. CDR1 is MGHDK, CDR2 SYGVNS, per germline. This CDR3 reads CASSPVGAYQPQHF.

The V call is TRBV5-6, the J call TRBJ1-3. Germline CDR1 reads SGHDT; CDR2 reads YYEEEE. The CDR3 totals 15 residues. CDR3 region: CASSLDRLSGNTIYF.

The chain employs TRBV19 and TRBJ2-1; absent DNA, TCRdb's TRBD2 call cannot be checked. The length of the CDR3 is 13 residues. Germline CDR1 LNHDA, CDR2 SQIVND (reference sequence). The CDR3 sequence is CASSPGLASEQFF.

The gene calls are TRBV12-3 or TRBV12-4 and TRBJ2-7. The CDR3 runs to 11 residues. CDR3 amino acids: CASRYLGEQYF.

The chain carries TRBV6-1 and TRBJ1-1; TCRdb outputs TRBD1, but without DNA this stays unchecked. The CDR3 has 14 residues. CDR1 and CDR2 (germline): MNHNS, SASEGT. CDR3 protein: CASRQDQMNTEAFF.

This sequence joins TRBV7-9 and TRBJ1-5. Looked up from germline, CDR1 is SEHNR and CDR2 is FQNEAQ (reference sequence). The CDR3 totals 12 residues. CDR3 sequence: CASSLDFQPQHF.

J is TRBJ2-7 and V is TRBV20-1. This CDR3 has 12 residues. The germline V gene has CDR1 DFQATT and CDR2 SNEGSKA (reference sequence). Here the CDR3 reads CSAGPNNYEQYF.

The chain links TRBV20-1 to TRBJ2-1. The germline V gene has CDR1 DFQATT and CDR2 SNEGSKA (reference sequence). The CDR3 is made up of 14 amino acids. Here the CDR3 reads CSARGGNTYNEQFF.

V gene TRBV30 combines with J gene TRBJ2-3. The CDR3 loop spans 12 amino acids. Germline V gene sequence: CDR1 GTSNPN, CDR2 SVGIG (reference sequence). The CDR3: CAWSVFADTQYF.

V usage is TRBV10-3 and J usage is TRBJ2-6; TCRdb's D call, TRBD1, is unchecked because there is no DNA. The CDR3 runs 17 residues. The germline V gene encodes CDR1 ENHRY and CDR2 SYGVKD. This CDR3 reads CAISETGTPSGANVLTF.

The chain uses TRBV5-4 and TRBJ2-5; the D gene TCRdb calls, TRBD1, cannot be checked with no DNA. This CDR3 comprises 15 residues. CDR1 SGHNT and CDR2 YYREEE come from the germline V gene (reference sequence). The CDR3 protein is CASSLYIGGRETQYF.

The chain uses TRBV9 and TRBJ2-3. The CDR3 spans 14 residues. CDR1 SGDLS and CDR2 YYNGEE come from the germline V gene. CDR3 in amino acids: CASSVELATDTQYF.